Listed below are T cell receptor beta chains from one sample, sequenced in a study of shared T cell receptors in the human thymus. Sequencing used immunoSEQ multiplex PCR; TCRdb keeps in-frame clones, though not all of them. The sample yields some 400,000 clones, around 93% seen once. The sequenced sample consisted of thymocytes. These receptors all come from a human donor. Each CDR3 is given with its conserved first and last residue. The D gene is left open where the match is weak. Where a row states a size, it is once, few, many or the class of an expanded clone; other rows omit it.

TRBV28	-	TRBJ1-1	-	TGTGCCAGCAGTTTTACAAGGGTAGTCGCCGAAGCTTTCTTT	CASSFTRVVAEAFF
TRBV27	TRBD1	TRBJ2-3	-	TGTGCCAGCAGTTTAGCCCCCGTAGGGACAGTCACAGATACGCAGTATTTT	CASSLAPVGTVTDTQYF
TRBV7-2	TRBD2	TRBJ2-3	-	TGTGCCAGCAGCTTCTGGGACTACCCCAACACAGATACGCAGTATTTT	CASSFWDYPNTDTQYF
TRBV9	-	TRBJ2-3	-	TGTGCCAGCAGCGTAGTCTTCGACAGTCCTTTCACAGATACGCAGTATTTT	CASSVVFDSPFTDTQYF
TRBV6-5	TRBD1	TRBJ1-2	-	TGTGCCAGCAGACCCGGGACAGGGTTTTATGGCTACACCTTC	CASRPGTGFYGYTF
TRBV4-1	-	TRBJ2-7	-	TGCGCCAGCAGCCAAGAACTACAGATTTACGAGCAGTACTTC	CASSQELQIYEQYF
TRBV27	TRBD1	TRBJ2-2	-	TGTGCCAGCAGCTCGTTAGGTACCGGGACAGGGACTTATAACACCGGGGAGCTGTTTTTT	CASSSLGTGTGTYNTGELFF
TRBV19	-	TRBJ2-7	-	TGTGCCAGTAGAACGGAGCCAAGAAGCTACGAGCAGTACTTC	CASRTEPRSYEQYF
TRBV6-1	-	TRBJ1-3	-	TGTGCCAGCAGTGAAGTAGGGCTCTCTGGAAACACCATATATTTT	CASSEVGLSGNTIYF
TRBV28	-	TRBJ2-3	-	TGTGCCAGCAGTTGGAAGGGCTCCACAGATACGCAGTATTTT	CASSWKGSTDTQYF
TRBV30	-	TRBJ2-3	-	TGTGCCTGGAGTGTCCGGCTTAGGGACTCCACAGATACGCAGTATTTT	CAWSVRLRDSTDTQYF
TRBV7-2	TRBD1	TRBJ2-7	-	TGTGCCAGCAGCACAATCCGGGACAGGCCTGCCTACGAGCAGTACTTC	CASSTIRDRPAYEQYF
TRBV5-4	TRBD2	TRBJ2-5	-	TGTGCCAGCAGCTTGAGTCCTAGCGGGAGAAGAGAGACCCAGTACTTC	CASSLSPSGRRETQYF
TRBV10-3	-	TRBJ1-1	once	TGTGCCATCAGTGAGTCTCAACTGGGGTGGCAGGGTTTTCTTCCGGACACTGAAGCTTTCTTT	CAISESQLGWQGFLPDTEAFF
TRBV27	-	TRBJ2-7	-	TGTGCCAGCAGTTTGTCGCATTCCTACGAGCAGTACTTC	CASSLSHSYEQYF
TRBV28	TRBD2	TRBJ2-5	-	TGTGCCAGCAGTTTATCCGGACTAGCGGGAGGCAGCACTCAAGAGACCCAGTACTTC	CASSLSGLAGGSTQETQYF
TRBV7-8	TRBD2	TRBJ2-1	-	TGTGCCAGCAGCTTTCTGGCGGGAGGTGTGAATGAGCAGTTCTTC	CASSFLAGGVNEQFF
TRBV5-1	-	TRBJ2-7	once	TGCGCCAGCAGCCACCCGGAGACAGGAAAGGGCTCCTACGAGCAGTACTTC	CASSHPETGKGSYEQYF
TRBV10-3	TRBD2	TRBJ2-1	-	TGTGCCATGATGCCAGCGGGAGCCTACAATGAGCAGTTCTTC	CAMMPAGAYNEQFF
TRBV13	TRBD2	TRBJ2-7	-	TGTGCCAGCAGCTTCCCTCTGTTTAGCGGGAGGCCCTACGAGCAGTACTTC	CASSFPLFSGRPYEQYF
TRBV25-1	-	TRBJ1-1	-	TGTGCCAGCAAGGGCCAGGGAAAGAGTTGGAACACTGAAGCTTTCTTT	CASKGQGKSWNTEAFF
TRBV28	TRBD1	TRBJ1-2	-	TGTGCCAGCAGCGACGGGACAGGGGGGAGTGGCTACACCTTC	CASSDGTGGSGYTF
TRBV10-1	-	TRBJ1-1	-	TGCGCCAGCAGTGAGCCAGGGGCTGAAGCTTTCTTT	CASSEPGAEAFF
TRBV5-1	TRBD2	TRBJ2-7	-	TGCGCCAGCAGCACCGGACTAGCGGGAGTAGTCTACGAGCAGTACTTC	CASSTGLAGVVYEQYF
TRBV14	-	TRBJ2-1	-	TGTGCCAGCAGCCAAGATAAGAGAGTAGACCATGAGCAGTTCTTC	CASSQDKRVDHEQFF
TRBV7-8	-	TRBJ2-3	-	TGTGCCAGCAGCTTCAACCTCGACTACCCTAGCACAGATACGCAGTATTTT	CASSFNLDYPSTDTQYF
TRBV4-1	TRBD1	TRBJ2-7	-	TGCGCCAGCAGCCAAGGGAGGGGTAGGACAGGGCCCGAGAGCACCTACGAGCAGTACTTC	CASSQGRGRTGPESTYEQYF
TRBV9	-	TRBJ1-1	-	TGTGCCAGCAGCGTAGCCAGCCGCTTCACTGAAGCTTTCTTT	CASSVASRFTEAFF
TRBV5-5	TRBD1	TRBJ2-7	once	TGTGCCAGCAGCTTGGAGACAGGGATTCGGGACGAGCAGTACTTC	CASSLETGIRDEQYF
TRBV19	-	TRBJ2-1	few	TGTGCCGTGACCGGGCCTTCATACAATGAGCAGTTCTTC	CAVTGPSYNEQFF
TRBV28	TRBD1	TRBJ1-4	-	TGTGCCAGCAGTTTGGGAACAGGGGGAGTATTGAGGGAAAAACTGTTTTTT	CASSLGTGGVLREKLFF
TRBV19	TRBD2	TRBJ2-3	-	TGTGCCAGTAGTAAAGGACTAGCGGGAGCGACAGATACGCAGTATTTT	CASSKGLAGATDTQYF
TRBV7-9	-	TRBJ2-2	-	TGTGCCAGCAGCTGGGCAGGGCCTATTCCCGGGGAGCTGTTTTTT	CASSWAGPIPGELFF
TRBV6-1	TRBD1	TRBJ2-1	-	TGTGCCAGCAGTGAAAATCCCCCGGGTACCTTTCAGGGGGATGAGCAGTTCTTC	CASSENPPGTFQGDEQFF
TRBV29-1	-	TRBJ2-7	-	TGCAGCGTTGCGGACAGGGGCATGGCTGAGACTAGCGGGTACTCCTACGAGCAGTACTTC	CSVADRGMAETSGYSYEQYF
TRBV6-5	-	TRBJ2-2	-	TGTGCCAGCAGTTATGACGGGCACGGTGCCGGGGAGCTGTTTTTT	CASSYDGHGAGELFF
TRBV14	-	TRBJ2-1	-	TGTGCCAGCAGCCAAGAAGGCCATACTACAGGGACCCCCTACAATGAGCAGTTCTTC	CASSQEGHTTGTPYNEQFF
TRBV18	-	TRBJ2-1	-	TGTGCCAGCTCGCAGCGTGGTAGCGCGTACAATGAGCAGTTCTTC	CASSQRGSAYNEQFF
TRBV6-4	TRBD1	TRBJ1-5	-	TGTGCCAGCAGAGAGGACAGGGGAGATCAGCCCCAGCATTTT	CASREDRGDQPQHF
TRBV7-2	TRBD2	TRBJ2-3	-	TGTGCCAGCAGCCCAGACCTAGCGGGAGCCCTGGGCACAGATACGCAGTATTTT	CASSPDLAGALGTDTQYF
TRBV19	-	TRBJ1-2	once	TGTGCCAGTAGTATTACGGGACTTGGACCTTCGGGCTACACCTTC	CASSITGLGPSGYTF